This TCR beta chain was sequenced for a study of cytomegalovirus exposure and HLA in healthy donors. Whole-study results and caveats: Follow-up analysis later connected one missense variant in DCLRE1C with trimming of TCR beta V- and J-genes.

As concerns this clone: Its antigen remains unidentified.

Primers included in the PCR were 60 Vbeta and 13 Jbeta primers. TCRdb keeps only in-frame clones here, not all; method: immunoSEQ multiplex PCR. This table holds about 100,000 clones, around 77% found once. The V gene's germline CDR1 is MNHNS and CDR2 SASEGT. V lost 6 bases to trimming and J lost 4 bases; unmatched junction nucleotides: 6. CDR3 length: 14 amino acids. The sequencing sample was made of PBMCs. The gene calls are TRBV6-1 and TRBJ1-3; the match to TRBD1 covers 7 bases. The sequence was collected from a man aged 30 to 39 in good health and CMV-seronegative. CDR3 DNA sequence: TGTGCCAGCAGGAATACAGGGGCAGGAAACACCATATATTTT. Its protein product is CASRNTGAGNTIYF.